A single sample gave rise to the 3 T cell receptor beta chains below, sequenced in a study of cytomegalovirus exposure and HLA in healthy donors. The PCR contained 60 Vbeta and 13 Jbeta primers. Some clones are missing from TCRdb's copy, which holds only in-frame ones; the method was immunoSEQ multiplex PCR. The table lists under 150,000 clones, roughly 80% of them singletons, with 4.3% in the top ten. Sequencing was done on a sample of PBMCs. All receptors come from a woman between 35 and 50 years old in good health and CMV-seropositive.

In this sample, this clone turned up once. This sequence joins TRBV28 and TRBJ2-3; D is perhaps TRBD2 (6 bases). Trimming removed 7 bases at V and 7 bases at J, with 18 bases between. CDR3 length equals 14 residues. CDR1 and CDR2 (germline): MDHEN, SYDVKM. CDR3 sequence: CASTTYGSVYTQYF. CDR3 in DNA: TGTGCCAGCACAACCTACGGGAGTGTGTATACGCAGTATTTT.

J is TRBJ2-1 and V is TRBV7-8; 10 nucleotides line up with TRBD2. The germline V gene has CDR1 SGHVS and CDR2 FQNEAQ. After removal of 4 bases from V and 6 bases from J, the junction contained 6 bases not matched to a gene. The CDR3 loop spans 15 amino acids. The CDR3 coding sequence is TGTGCCAGCAGCTCAACAAGCGGGAGGGTCAATGAGCAGTTCTTC. Translated, it gives CASSSTSGRVNEQFF.

The chain employs TRBV14 and TRBJ1-1; D may be TRBD1 (5 bases). The CDR3 consists of 13 residues. Germline CDR1 reads SGHDN; CDR2 reads FVKESK. The ends were cut back, 4 bases at V and 6 bases at J, with 12 bases in the middle. Here the CDR3 reads CASSLPWGAEAFF. Here the CDR3 DNA reads TGTGCCAGCAGCCTTCCTTGGGGGGCTGAAGCTTTCTTT.